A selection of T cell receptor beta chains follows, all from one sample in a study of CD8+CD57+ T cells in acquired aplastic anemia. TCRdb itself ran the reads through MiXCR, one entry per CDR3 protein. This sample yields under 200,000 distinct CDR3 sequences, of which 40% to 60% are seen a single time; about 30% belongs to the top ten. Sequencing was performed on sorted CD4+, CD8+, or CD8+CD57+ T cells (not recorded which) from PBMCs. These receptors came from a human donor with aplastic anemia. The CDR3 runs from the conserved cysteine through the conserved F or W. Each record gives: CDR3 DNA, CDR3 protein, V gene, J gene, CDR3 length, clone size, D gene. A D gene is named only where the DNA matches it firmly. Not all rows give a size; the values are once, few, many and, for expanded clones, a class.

TGTGCCAGTAGCAAGGGGGCTTGGCAGCCCCAGCATTTT	CASSKGAWQPQHF	TRBV19	TRBJ1-5	13	many	TRBD1
TGTGCCAGCAGTGTTGACAGGGGGATCGGCGAGCAGTACTTC	CASSVDRGIGEQYF	TRBV6-1	TRBJ2-7	14	NA	TRBD1
TGTGCCAGTAGTAGCATCAATCAGCCCCAGCATTTT	CASSSINQPQHF	TRBV19	TRBJ1-5	12	NA	NA
TGCGCCAGCAGCCAGCCTAGGGGTACTGAAGCTTTCTTT	CASSQPRGTEAFF	TRBV4-3	TRBJ1-1	13	many	NA
TGTGCCACCAGCAGAGCGGGGGCGGATACGCAGTATTTT	CATSRAGADTQYF	TRBV15	TRBJ2-3	13	NA	NA
TGCAGCGTCCTGACGGATTATGGCTACACCTTC	CSVLTDYGYTF	TRBV29-1	TRBJ1-2	11	NA	NA
TGTGCCAGCAGTGTCTGGCAAAGCACAGATACGCAGTATTTT	CASSVWQSTDTQYF	TRBV2	TRBJ2-3	14	once	NA
TGTGCCAGCAGTGACTCGGCCAATAGCAACTATGGCTACACCTTC	CASSDSANSNYGYTF	TRBV6-5	TRBJ1-2	15	many	NA
TGTGCCAGCAGTTTAGCGCGAGTGGGGGGTAGGGAGACCCAGTACTTC	CASSLARVGGRETQYF	TRBV12-3/TRBV12-4	TRBJ2-5	16	NA	NA
TGTGCCATCAGGGAGGACACCTTGAACTACGAGCAGTACTTC	CAIREDTLNYEQYF	TRBV10-3	TRBJ2-7	14	NA	NA
TGCGCCAGCAGTCCGACTAGCGGGGACTACAATGAGCAGTTCTTC	CASSPTSGDYNEQFF	TRBV11-2	TRBJ2-1	15	NA	TRBD2
TGTGCCAGCAGCTTAGCGGTGTCACGAGGCACAGATACGCAGTATTTT	CASSLAVSRGTDTQYF	TRBV7-8	TRBJ2-3	16	few	NA
TGCGCCAGCAGTCCCCGGGAGAGGGGAGTGCTTGCGGAGCTGTTTTTT	CASSPRERGVLAELFF	TRBV10-2	TRBJ2-2	16	NA	NA
TGTGCCACCAGCAATCTGGGAAGTAATGAAAAACTGTTTTTT	CATSNLGSNEKLFF	TRBV15	TRBJ1-4	14	NA	NA
TGTGCCAGCAGCCCCTGGCCCGTCACCAACTATGGCTACACCTTC	CASSPWPVTNYGYTF	TRBV11-1	TRBJ1-2	15	NA	NA
TGTGCCAGCAGTTACCCCAGGGGGGGCGGGAGCACAGATACGCAGTATTTT	CASSYPRGGGSTDTQYF	TRBV6-2/TRBV6-3	TRBJ2-3	17	NA	NA
TGCGCCAGCAGCCAAGACCCAGGCGAGACCTACAATGAGCAGTTCTTC	CASSQDPGETYNEQFF	TRBV4-1	TRBJ2-1	16	NA	NA
TGTGCCAGCAGTTACTCGACGGGGGGGTATGGCTACACCTTC	CASSYSTGGYGYTF	TRBV6-5	TRBJ1-2	14	NA	NA
TGTGCCAGCAGCCCTGACAGGGACTCCTACAATGAGCAGTTCTTC	CASSPDRDSYNEQFF	TRBV7-7	TRBJ2-1	15	NA	TRBD1
TGCAGTGCTAGAGATTTGGGACAGGGCCAAGAGACCCAGTACTTC	CSARDLGQGQETQYF	TRBV20-1	TRBJ2-5	15	NA	TRBD1
TGTGCCAGCAGCCCCCATGAAACGGGCAGGATCTTCCCCCAAAGCGGAAAACTGTTTTTT	CASSPHETGRIFPQSGKLFF	TRBV14	TRBJ1-4	20	NA	NA
TGTGCCACCAAGGGACTAGCGGATAGCACAGATACGCAGTATTTT	CATKGLADSTDTQYF	TRBV15	TRBJ2-3	15	many	TRBD2
TGTGCCACCAGTGATTTGGTCGGGTACGAGCAGTACTTC	CATSDLVGYEQYF	TRBV24-1	TRBJ2-7	13	NA	NA
TGCAGCGTTGAGGCCGACAGGGGGCGCACAGAGACCCAGTACTTC	CSVEADRGRTETQYF	TRBV29-1	TRBJ2-5	15	many	TRBD1
TGCAGCGTTGAAGGGGCATCCGCCTACGAGCAGTACTTC	CSVEGASAYEQYF	TRBV29-1	TRBJ2-7	13	NA	NA
TGCGCCAGCAGTGAGCCAGCGGGAGAGCAGTACTTC	CASSEPAGEQYF	TRBV10-1	TRBJ2-7	12	many	TRBD2
TGTGCCAGTAGTTCCCAGGGGGCCGGAGGAAACACCATATATTTT	CASSSQGAGGNTIYF	TRBV19	TRBJ1-3	15	NA	TRBD1
TGTGCCACCAGTTCTCGGAGACAGGTCAATGAGCAGTTCTTC	CATSSRRQVNEQFF	TRBV24-1	TRBJ2-1	14	NA	NA
TGTGCCAGTAGTATTCCGGGACTAGCGGGAGGAAACGAGCAGTACTTC	CASSIPGLAGGNEQYF	TRBV19	TRBJ2-7	16	NA	TRBD2
TGTGCCAGCAGCGATACTGCCCCCGACGCCCTCCTTAACTACGAGCAGTACTTC	CASSDTAPDALLNYEQYF	TRBV7-8	TRBJ2-7	18	NA	NA
TGCGCCAGCAGTGTTACTAATAGCAATCAGCCCCAGCATTTT	CASSVTNSNQPQHF	TRBV10-2	TRBJ1-5	14	NA	NA
TGCGCCAGCAACCTTCTAGCGCACTCCTACAATGAGCAGTTCTTC	CASNLLAHSYNEQFF	TRBV5-1	TRBJ2-1	15	many	NA
TGTGCCAGCAGTCCGGGACAGAACAATGAGCAGTTCTTC	CASSPGQNNEQFF	TRBV7-2	TRBJ2-1	13	NA	TRBD1
TGTGCCAGCAGCGCCCTAGGTGGTGAACTCACAGATACGCAGTATTTT	CASSALGGELTDTQYF	TRBV9	TRBJ2-3	16	many	NA
TGTGCCAGCAGCCAGGACAGGGGAGGAGGGGCCAACGTCCTGACTTTC	CASSQDRGGGANVLTF	TRBV6-1	TRBJ2-6	16	many	TRBD1